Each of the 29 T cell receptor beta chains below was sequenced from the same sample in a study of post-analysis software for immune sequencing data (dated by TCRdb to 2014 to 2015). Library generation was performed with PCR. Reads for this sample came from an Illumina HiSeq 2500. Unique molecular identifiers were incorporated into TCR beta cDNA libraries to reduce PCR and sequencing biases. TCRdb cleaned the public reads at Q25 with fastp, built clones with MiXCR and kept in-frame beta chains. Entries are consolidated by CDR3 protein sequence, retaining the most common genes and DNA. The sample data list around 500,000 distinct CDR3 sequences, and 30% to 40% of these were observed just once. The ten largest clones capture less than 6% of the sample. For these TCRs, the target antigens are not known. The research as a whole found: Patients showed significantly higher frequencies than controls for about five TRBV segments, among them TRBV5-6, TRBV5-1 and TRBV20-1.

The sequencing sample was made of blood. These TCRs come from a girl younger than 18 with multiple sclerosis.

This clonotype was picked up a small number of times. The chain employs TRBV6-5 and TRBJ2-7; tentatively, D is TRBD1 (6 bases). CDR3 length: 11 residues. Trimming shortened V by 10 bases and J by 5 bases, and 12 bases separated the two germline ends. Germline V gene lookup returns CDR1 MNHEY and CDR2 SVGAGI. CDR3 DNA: TGTGCCACAGGCAGGGGTCACGAGCAGTACTTC. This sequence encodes CATGRGHEQYF.

The CDR3 loop is CASSLRGRGGQGEQFF. CDR3 DNA: TGTGCCAGCAGCTTACGAGGGCGGGGGGGCCAGGGTGAGCAGTTCTTC. V is TRBV7-2 and J is TRBJ2-1; 9 nucleotides agree with TRBD2. Losses at the gene ends were 2 bases for V and 9 bases for J; bases not matched to a gene: 11. This CDR3 spans 16 amino acids. Germline CDR1 SGHTA, CDR2 FQGNSA.

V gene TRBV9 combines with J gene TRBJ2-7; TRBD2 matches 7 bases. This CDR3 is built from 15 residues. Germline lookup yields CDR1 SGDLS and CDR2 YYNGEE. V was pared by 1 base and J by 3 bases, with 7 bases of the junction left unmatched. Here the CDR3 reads CASSVIGTTIYEQYF. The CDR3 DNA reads TGTGCCAGCAGCGTAATCGGGACTACTATCTACGAGCAGTACTTC.

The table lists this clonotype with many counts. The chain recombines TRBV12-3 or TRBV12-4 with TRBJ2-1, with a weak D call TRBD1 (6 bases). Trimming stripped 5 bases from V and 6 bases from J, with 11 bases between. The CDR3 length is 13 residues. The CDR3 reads CASSRRDTNEQFF. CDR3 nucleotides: TGTGCCAGCAGTCGACGGGACACCAATGAGCAGTTCTTC.

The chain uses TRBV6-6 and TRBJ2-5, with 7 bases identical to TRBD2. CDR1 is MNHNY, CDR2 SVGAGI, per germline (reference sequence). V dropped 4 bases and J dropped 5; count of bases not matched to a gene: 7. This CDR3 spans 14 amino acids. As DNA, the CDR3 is TGTGCCAGCAGTTCCTCCCCGACTAGCGAGACCCAGTACTTC. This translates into CASSSSPTSETQYF.

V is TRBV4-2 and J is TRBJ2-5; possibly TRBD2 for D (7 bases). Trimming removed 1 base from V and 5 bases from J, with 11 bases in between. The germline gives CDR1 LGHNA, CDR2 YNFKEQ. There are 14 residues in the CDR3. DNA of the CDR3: TGTGCCAGCAGCCAAGGGGAGGGGGGCGAGACCCAGTACTTC. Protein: CASSQGEGGETQYF.

CDR3 nucleotide sequence: TGTGCCAGCAGTGTGTCAGGCACGGGGGCCAAAAACATTCAGTACTTC. It translates to CASSVSGTGAKNIQYF. This sequence joins TRBV6-4 and TRBJ2-4; a possible D gene is TRBD2 (5 bases). The germline CDR1 and CDR2 sequences are MRHNA and SNTAGT. Trimming took off 4 bases at V and 1 base at J, with 14 bases between the two ends. The CDR3 spans 16 residues.

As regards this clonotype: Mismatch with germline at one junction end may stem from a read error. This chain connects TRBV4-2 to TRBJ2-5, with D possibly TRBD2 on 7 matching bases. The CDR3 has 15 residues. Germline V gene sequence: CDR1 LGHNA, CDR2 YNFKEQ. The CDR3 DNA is TGTGCCAGCAGCCAAGATTCGGGGGGCCTGGAGATCCAGTACTTC. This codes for CASSQDSGGLEIQYF.

The CDR3 bases are TGTGCCAGCAGCCCCCTTAGCAGCGGGGGAAATGAGCAGTTCTTC. This translates into CASSPLSSGGNEQFF. The chain links TRBV11-2 to TRBJ2-1, with 8 bases aligning to TRBD2. The CDR3 runs 15 residues. The germline V gene has CDR1 SGHAT and CDR2 FQNNGV. V was clipped by 5 bases and J by 7 bases; unmatched bases: 10.

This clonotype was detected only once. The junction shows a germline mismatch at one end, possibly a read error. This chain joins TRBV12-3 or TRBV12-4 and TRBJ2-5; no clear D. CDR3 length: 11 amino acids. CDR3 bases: TGTGCCGGCAGACTTCAAGAGACCCAGTACTTC. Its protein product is CAGRLQETQYF.

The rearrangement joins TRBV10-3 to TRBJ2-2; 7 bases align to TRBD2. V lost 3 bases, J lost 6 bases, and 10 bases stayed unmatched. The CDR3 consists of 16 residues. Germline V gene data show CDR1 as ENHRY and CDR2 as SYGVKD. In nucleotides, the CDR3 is TGTGCCATCAGTGATCGTGGCGGGAGAAGCGCCGGGGAGCTGTTTTTT. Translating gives CAISDRGGRSAGELFF.

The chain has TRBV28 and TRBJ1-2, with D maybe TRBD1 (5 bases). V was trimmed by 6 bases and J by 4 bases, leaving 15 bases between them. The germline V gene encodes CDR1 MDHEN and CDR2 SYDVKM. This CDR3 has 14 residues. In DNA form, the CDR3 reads TGTGCCAGCAGCCCAGTCGGCGGGGGCTATGGCTACACCTTC. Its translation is CASSPVGGGYGYTF.

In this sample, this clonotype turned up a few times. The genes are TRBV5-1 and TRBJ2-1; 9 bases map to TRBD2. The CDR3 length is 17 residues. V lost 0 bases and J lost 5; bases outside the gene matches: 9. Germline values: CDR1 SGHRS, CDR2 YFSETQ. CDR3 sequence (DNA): TGCGCCAGCAGCTTGGAGTCCGGGCGGGGGGGCAACAATGAGCAGTTCTTC. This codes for CASSLESGRGGNNEQFF.

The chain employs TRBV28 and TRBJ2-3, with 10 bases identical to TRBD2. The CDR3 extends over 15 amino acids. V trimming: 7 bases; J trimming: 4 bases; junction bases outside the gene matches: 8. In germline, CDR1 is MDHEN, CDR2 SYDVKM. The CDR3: CASTAAGGSSDTQYF. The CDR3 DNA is TGTGCCAGCACGGCAGCGGGGGGGAGCTCAGATACGCAGTATTTT.

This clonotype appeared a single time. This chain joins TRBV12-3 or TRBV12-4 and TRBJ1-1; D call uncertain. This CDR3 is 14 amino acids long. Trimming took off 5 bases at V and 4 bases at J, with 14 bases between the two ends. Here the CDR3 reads CASSTYTRGTEAFF. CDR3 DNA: TGTGCCAGCAGTACTTATACACGGGGCACTGAAGCTTTCTTT.

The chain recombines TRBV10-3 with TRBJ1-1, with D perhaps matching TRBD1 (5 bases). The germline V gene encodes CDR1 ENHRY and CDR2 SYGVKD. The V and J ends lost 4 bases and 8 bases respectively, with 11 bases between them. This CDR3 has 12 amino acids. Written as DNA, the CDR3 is TGTGCCATCAGTGGTCGGGGGAGGGAAGCTTTCTTT. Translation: CAISGRGREAFF.

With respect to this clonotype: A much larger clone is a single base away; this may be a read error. CDR3 protein: CSAVVTSEQYF. The CDR3 DNA sequence: TGCAGCGCTGTAGTTACCTCCGAGCAGTACTTC. The chain links TRBV29-1 to TRBJ2-7; D remains unclear. Germline CDR1 reads SQVTM; CDR2 reads ANQGSEA. The V gene lost 7 bases and the J gene lost 6 bases, with 13 bases spanning the gap. The CDR3 runs 11 residues.

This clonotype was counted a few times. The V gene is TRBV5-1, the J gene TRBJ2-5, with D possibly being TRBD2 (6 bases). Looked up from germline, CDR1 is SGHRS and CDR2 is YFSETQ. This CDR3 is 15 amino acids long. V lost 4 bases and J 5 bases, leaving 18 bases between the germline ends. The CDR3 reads CASSPERGSDETQYF. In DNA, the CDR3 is TGCGCCAGCAGCCCCGAACGGGGGTCGGATGAGACCCAGTACTTC.

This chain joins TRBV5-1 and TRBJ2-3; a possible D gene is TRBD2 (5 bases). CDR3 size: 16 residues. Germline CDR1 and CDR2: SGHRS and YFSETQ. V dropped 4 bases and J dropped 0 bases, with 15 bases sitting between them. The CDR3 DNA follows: TGCGCCAGCAGCCGTATGGTCGGGGAAAGCACAGATACGCAGTATTTT. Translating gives CASSRMVGESTDTQYF.

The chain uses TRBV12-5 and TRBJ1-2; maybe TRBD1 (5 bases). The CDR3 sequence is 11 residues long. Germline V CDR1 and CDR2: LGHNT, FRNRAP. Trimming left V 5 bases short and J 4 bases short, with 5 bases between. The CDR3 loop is CASGDSYGYTF. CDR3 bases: TGTGCTAGTGGTGACAGCTATGGCTACACCTTC.

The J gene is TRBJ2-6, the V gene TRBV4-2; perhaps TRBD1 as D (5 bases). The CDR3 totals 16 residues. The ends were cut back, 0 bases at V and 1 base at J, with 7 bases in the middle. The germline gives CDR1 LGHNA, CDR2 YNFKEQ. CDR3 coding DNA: TGTGCCAGCAGCCAAGAACCAGGGTCTGGGGCCAACGTCCTGACTTTC. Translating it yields CASSQEPGSGANVLTF.

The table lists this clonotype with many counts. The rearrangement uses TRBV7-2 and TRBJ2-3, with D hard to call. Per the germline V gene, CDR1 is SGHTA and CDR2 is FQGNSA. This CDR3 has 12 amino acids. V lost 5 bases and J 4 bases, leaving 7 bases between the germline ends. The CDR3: CASSPPSDTQYF. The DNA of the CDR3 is TGTGCCAGCAGCCCACCATCAGATACGCAGTATTTT.

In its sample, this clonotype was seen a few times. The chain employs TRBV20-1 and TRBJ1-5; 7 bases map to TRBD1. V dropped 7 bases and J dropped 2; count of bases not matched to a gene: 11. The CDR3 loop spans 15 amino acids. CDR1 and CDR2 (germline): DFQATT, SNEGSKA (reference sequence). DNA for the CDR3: TGCAGTGGGGTTGGACAGGTATCTGGCAATCAGCCCCAGCATTTT. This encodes CSGVGQVSGNQPQHF.

The CDR3 DNA follows: TGTGCCAGCAGTTTCGACGCTGGGGGTGGCTACACCTTC. Translated: CASSFDAGGGYTF. The chain couples TRBV12-3 or TRBV12-4 to TRBJ1-2, with D possibly TRBD1 on 5 matching bases. The CDR3 runs to 13 residues. V was cut by 3 bases and J by 7 bases, with 12 bases left in between.

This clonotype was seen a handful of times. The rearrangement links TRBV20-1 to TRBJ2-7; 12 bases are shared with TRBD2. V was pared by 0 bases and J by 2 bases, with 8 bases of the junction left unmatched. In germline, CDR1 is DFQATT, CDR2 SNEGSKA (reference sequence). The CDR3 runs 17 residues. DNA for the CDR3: TGCAGTGCTAGAGATAGGCTGACTAGCGGGGGACCCTACGAGCAGTACTTC. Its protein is CSARDRLTSGGPYEQYF.

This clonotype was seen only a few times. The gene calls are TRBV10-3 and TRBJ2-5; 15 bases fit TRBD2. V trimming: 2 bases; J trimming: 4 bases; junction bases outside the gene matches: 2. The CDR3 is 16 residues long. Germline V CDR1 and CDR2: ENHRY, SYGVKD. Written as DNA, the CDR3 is TGTGCCATCAGTGAGGGGACTAGCGGGGGGAGAGAGACCCAGTACTTC. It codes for CAISEGTSGGRETQYF.

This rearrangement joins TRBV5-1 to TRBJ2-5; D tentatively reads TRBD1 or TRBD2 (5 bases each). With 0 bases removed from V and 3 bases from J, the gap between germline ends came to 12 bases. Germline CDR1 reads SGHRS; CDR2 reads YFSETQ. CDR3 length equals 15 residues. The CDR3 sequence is CASSLVPGREETQYF. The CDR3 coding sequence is TGCGCCAGCAGCTTGGTTCCAGGGCGGGAAGAGACCCAGTACTTC. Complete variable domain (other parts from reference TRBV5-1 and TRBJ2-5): KAGVTQTPRYLIKTRGQQVTLSCSPISGHRSVSWYQQTPGQGLQFLFEYFSETQRNKGNFPGRFSGRQFSNSRSEMNVSTLELGDSALYLCASSLVPGREETQYFGPGTRLLVL.

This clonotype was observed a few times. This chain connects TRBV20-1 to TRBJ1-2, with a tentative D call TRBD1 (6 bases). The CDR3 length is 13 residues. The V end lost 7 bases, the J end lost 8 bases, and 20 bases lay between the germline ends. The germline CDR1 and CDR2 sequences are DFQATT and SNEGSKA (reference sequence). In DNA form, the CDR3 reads TGCAGTGTCAACAGGGTGACCTCTGGGGGCTACACCTTC. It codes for CSVNRVTSGGYTF.

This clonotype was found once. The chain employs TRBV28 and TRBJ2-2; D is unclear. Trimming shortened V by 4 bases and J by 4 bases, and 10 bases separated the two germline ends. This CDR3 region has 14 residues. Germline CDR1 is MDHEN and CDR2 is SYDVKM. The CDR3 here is CASSSLSGTGELFF. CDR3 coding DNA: TGTGCCAGCAGTTCCCTCTCGGGCACCGGGGAGCTGTTTTTT.